The subject of this entry is one T cell receptor beta chain. Trimming stripped 4 bases from V and 0 bases from J, with 7 bases between. The CDR3 contains 13 residues. Germline CDR1 and CDR2: KGHSH and LQKENI. Data came from immunoSEQ multiplex PCR; TCRdb stores just in-frame clones and leaves some out. The sample comprises more than 90,000 clones, almost 96% of which are singletons, and roughly 0.23% rests with the top ten. This entry belongs to a study of technical replicates of blood from a handful of donors. This TCR was sampled from a human donor in good health. The sample comprised T cells isolated from PBMCs. The chain has TRBV18 and TRBJ2-7, with a tentative D call TRBD1 (6 bases). The CDR3 DNA reads TGTGCCAGCTCACGGGACAACTCCTACGAGCAGTACTTC. Translated: CASSRDNSYEQYF.